This T cell receptor beta chain was sequenced for a study of blood T cell repertoires in COVID-19. The overall study: Whether acute or convalescent, the COVID-19 samples came from the United States, Italy and Spain. T cells, B-cell-depleted T cells, or PBMCs supplied cDNA or gDNA.

Original methodology: Using reference gene primer amplification, nucleated cell counts were estimated. TCRdb's copy holds only in-frame clones and misses some; the assay was immunoSEQ multiplex PCR. V, J and clone size reflect that table, while D and trimming were determined from the DNA. The repertoire holds roughly 240,000 clones, roughly four fifths seen once, with around 1.9% in the top ten. The germline V and J ends were trimmed by 4 bases and 10 bases, with 17 bases remaining between them. Germline assignment: CDR1 SGHTA and CDR2 FQGNSA. The CDR3 loop spans 15 amino acids. This clonotype was obtained from a woman older than 75 with acute or convalescent COVID-19. V and J are TRBV7-2 and TRBJ1-6; TRBD1 is a possible D gene (6 bases). Input material: peripheral blood. The chain's CDR3 is CASSSRTERRSPLHF. CDR3 DNA: TGTGCCAGCAGCTCCCGGACAGAACGAAGATCACCCCTCCACTTT.